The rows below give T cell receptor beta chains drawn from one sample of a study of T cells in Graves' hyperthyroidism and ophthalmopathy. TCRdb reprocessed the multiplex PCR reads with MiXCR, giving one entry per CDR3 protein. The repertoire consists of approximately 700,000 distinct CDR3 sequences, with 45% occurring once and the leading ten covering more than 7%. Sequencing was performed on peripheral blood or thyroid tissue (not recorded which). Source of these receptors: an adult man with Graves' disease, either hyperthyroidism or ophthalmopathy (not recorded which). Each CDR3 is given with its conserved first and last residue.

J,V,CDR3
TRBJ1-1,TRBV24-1,CATSREGTEAFF
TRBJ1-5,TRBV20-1,CSAVPGTFSNQPQHF
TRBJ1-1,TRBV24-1,CATSDSRTAEAFF
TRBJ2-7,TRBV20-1,CSAREGYEQYF
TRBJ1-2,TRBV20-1,CSASINRDPYGYTF
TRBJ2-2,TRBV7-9,CASSNEQFF
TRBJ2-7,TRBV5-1,CASSLGHRETYEQYF
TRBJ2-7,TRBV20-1,CSARDYGTSGYEQYF
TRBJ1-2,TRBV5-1,CASSQLQGGVNGYTF
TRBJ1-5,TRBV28,CASSEDRGRQPQHF
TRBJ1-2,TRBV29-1,CSAADRQYGYTF
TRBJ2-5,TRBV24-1,CATSDSGQGISEETQYF
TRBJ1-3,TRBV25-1,CASSEGRGRNTIYF
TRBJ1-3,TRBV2,CASIGTAALGNTIYF
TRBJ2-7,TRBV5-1,CACSPTGTTYEQYF
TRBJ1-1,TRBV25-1,CASSARAELNTEAFF
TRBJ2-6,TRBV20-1,CSARPSGANVLTF
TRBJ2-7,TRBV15,CVTSRGRTVPSSYEQYF
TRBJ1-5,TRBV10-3,CAISDPAQPQHF
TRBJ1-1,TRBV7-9,CASSDRDSEAFF
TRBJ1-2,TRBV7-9,CASSPRQGNTYGYTF
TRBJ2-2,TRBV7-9,CASSGVTGELFF
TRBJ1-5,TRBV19,CASKLGRQGYNQPQHF
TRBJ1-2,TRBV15,CATSRDGTSNGYTF
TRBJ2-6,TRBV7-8,CASSYRTSGISGANVLTF
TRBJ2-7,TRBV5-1,CASSLRHEQYF
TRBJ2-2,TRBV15,CATSRDLGSGGDPPPGELFF
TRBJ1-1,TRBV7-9,CASSRSGARNTEAFF
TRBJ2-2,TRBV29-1,CSVGVGQGELFF